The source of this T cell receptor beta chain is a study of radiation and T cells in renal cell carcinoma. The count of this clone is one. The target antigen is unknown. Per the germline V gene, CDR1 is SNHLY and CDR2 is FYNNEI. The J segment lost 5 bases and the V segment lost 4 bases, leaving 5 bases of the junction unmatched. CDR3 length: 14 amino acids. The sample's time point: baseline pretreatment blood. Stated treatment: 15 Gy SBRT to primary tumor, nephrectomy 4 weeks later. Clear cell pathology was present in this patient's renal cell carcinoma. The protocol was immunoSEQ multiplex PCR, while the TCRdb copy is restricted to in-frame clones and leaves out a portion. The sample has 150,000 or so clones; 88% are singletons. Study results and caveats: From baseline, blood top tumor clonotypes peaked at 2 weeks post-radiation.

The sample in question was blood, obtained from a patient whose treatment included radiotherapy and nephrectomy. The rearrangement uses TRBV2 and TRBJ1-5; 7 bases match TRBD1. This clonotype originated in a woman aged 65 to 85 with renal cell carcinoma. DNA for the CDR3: TGTGCCAGCAGTGTGAGGGGGCAGGATCAGCCCCAGCATTTT. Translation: CASSVRGQDQPQHF.